These 24 T cell receptor beta chains came from one sample sequenced in a study of shared clonotypes between healthy human individuals. Libraries were prepared by immunoSEQ multiplex PCR; TCRdb keeps only in-frame clonotypes and omits some of them. The table lists roughly 500,000 clones, roughly four fifths of them singletons, with under 15% in the top ten. Material for sequencing was PBMCs. The receptors were sampled from a woman in her thirties or forties in good health. Some clones in this sample may be carry-over from other donors' samples.

V usage is TRBV4-2 and J usage is TRBJ2-1; TRBD1 aligns across 8 bases. Germline CDR1 reads LGHNA; CDR2 reads YNFKEQ. CDR3 length equals 15 residues. V lost 5 bases to trimming and J lost 3 bases; unmatched junction nucleotides: 6. The CDR3 is CASSDRDRHYNEQFF. Here the CDR3 DNA reads TGTGCCAGCAGCGACCGGGACAGGCACTACAATGAGCAGTTCTTC.

The chain has TRBV10-3 and TRBJ2-1, with 7 bases lining up with TRBD1. Unmatched junction bases numbered 5, after V lost 3 bases and J lost 0 bases. Germline V CDR1 and CDR2: ENHRY, SYGVKD. This CDR3 has 16 amino acids. CDR3 nucleotide sequence: TGTGCCATCAGTGACCCACAGGGGAACTCCTACAATGAGCAGTTCTTC. It yields the protein CAISDPQGNSYNEQFF.

V is TRBV7-9 and J is TRBJ2-5; D could derive from TRBD1 or TRBD2 (5 bases each). The CDR3 loop spans 14 amino acids. V was shortened by 4 bases and J by 2 bases, with 11 bases between the two germline ends. The germline V gene encodes CDR1 SEHNR and CDR2 FQNEAQ (reference sequence). CDR3 sequence reads: CASSSGTLQETQYF. CDR3 DNA: TGTGCCAGCAGCTCCGGGACGTTACAAGAGACCCAGTACTTC.

The chain is built from TRBV10-3 and TRBJ2-7; no firm D call. The CDR3 length is 13 residues. Trimming removed 6 bases at V and 0 bases at J, with 9 bases between. Germline V gene sequence: CDR1 ENHRY, CDR2 SYGVKD. In nucleotides, the CDR3 is TGTGCCATCAGCGACACGAGCTCCTACGAGCAGTACTTC. It specifies CAISDTSSYEQYF.

This chain connects TRBV5-4 to TRBJ1-4; D call uncertain. CDR3 length: 14 residues. V lost 2 bases to trimming and J lost 3 bases, with 8 bases between them. Germline CDR1 is SGHNT and CDR2 is YYREEE (reference sequence). The CDR3 reads CASSFGLANEKLFF. CDR3 in DNA: TGTGCCAGCAGCTTTGGGTTGGCTAATGAAAAACTGTTTTTT.

This chain links TRBV4-2 with TRBJ1-4; D unresolved. Per germline, CDR1 LGHNA and CDR2 YNFKEQ. V lost 0 bases and J 8 bases, leaving 10 bases between the germline ends. CDR3 length: 14 amino acids. In DNA form, the CDR3 reads TGTGCCAGCAGCCAAGATGCGGGGATCGAAAAACTGTTTTTT. It translates to CASSQDAGIEKLFF.

This chain links TRBV2 with TRBJ2-1, with D possibly being TRBD2 (6 bases). The CDR3 consists of 15 residues. The V end lost 5 bases, the J end lost 6 bases, and 17 bases lay between the germline ends. Germline loops: CDR1 SNHLY, CDR2 FYNNEI. The CDR3 here is CASSRSSVQGNEQFF. In nucleotides, the CDR3 is TGTGCCAGCAGTCGGTCTAGCGTTCAGGGCAATGAGCAGTTCTTC.

This clone was seen once. This sequence joins TRBV15 and TRBJ2-1; possibly TRBD2 for D (6 bases). From germline, CDR1 is LNHNV and CDR2 YYDKDF (reference sequence). V was clipped by 5 bases and J by 4 bases, with 9 bases between them. The CDR3 spans 13 residues. The DNA of the CDR3 is TGTGCCACCAGCTCGCGGGGATACAATGAGCAGTTCTTC. The encoded protein is CATSSRGYNEQFF.

The chain is built from TRBV10-3 and TRBJ1-2, with 8 bases aligning to TRBD1. The germline V gene has CDR1 ENHRY and CDR2 SYGVKD. The CDR3 length is 14 residues. V lost 4 bases to trimming and J lost 6 bases; unmatched junction nucleotides: 7. The CDR3 bases are TGTGCCATCAGTGCGGGCAGGGGGCCGGATGGCTACACCTTC. Its translation: CAISAGRGPDGYTF.

The chain carries TRBV9 and TRBJ2-1; D remains ambiguous. The CDR3 is 14 residues long. V dropped 0 bases and J dropped 0 bases, with 4 bases sitting between them. In germline, CDR1 is SGDLS, CDR2 YYNGEE. The CDR3 sequence: CASSVDSSYNEQFF. As DNA, the CDR3 is TGTGCCAGCAGCGTAGATAGCTCCTACAATGAGCAGTTCTTC.

The CDR3 here is CASRVETDTQYF. CDR3 coding DNA: TGCGCCAGCAGGGTTGAGACAGATACGCAGTATTTT. The chain uses TRBV5-1 and TRBJ2-3; D call uncertain. This CDR3 is built from 12 residues. Germline loops: CDR1 SGHRS, CDR2 YFSETQ. V shed 5 bases and J shed 3 bases, with 7 bases lying between them.

The chain uses TRBV7-6 and TRBJ2-3; D uncertain. The CDR3 has 14 residues. The germline V gene encodes CDR1 SGHVS and CDR2 FNYEAQ. V lost 4 bases and J 3 bases, leaving 11 bases between the germline ends. The CDR3 sequence: CASSSSHFTDTQYF. The CDR3 bases are TGTGCCAGCAGCTCGTCACACTTTACAGATACGCAGTATTTT.

This chain links TRBV5-4 with TRBJ2-2, with D tentatively TRBD1 (6 bases). The CDR3 consists of 14 residues. V lost 4 bases to trimming and J lost 4 bases, with 11 bases between them. Germline-derived CDR1 and CDR2 are SGHNT and YYREEE (reference sequence). CDR3 loop: CASSPGQPTGELFF. The DNA of the CDR3 is TGTGCCAGCAGCCCCGGACAGCCCACCGGGGAGCTGTTTTTT.

J is TRBJ2-7 and V is TRBV5-1; 9 nucleotides align to TRBD1. CDR3 length: 15 amino acids. The germline CDR1 and CDR2 sequences are SGHRS and YFSETQ. V shed 4 bases and J 3 bases; nucleotides not matched to a gene: 8. The CDR3 sequence: CASSRDGGQGYEQYF. CDR3 coding DNA: TGCGCCAGCAGCCGAGACGGGGGACAGGGCTACGAGCAGTACTTC.

This clone was detected only once. The chain employs TRBV4-1 and TRBJ2-4; tentative D call: TRBD2 (5 bases). This CDR3 is 16 amino acids long. Trimming stripped 1 base from V and 0 bases from J, with 10 bases between. Germline V gives CDR1 MGHRA, CDR2 YSYEKL. DNA for the CDR3: TGCGCCAGCAGCCAAGGACGGACTTCAGCCAAAAACATTCAGTACTTC. This encodes CASSQGRTSAKNIQYF.

Regarding this clone: Other DNA sequences in this sample translate to the same CDR3. The chain has TRBV18 and TRBJ2-1, with 8 bases that match TRBD2. Trimming cost V 2 bases and J 3 bases; bases outside gene matches: 3. Germline V gene sequence: CDR1 KGHSH, CDR2 LQKENI. The CDR3 totals 15 residues. The DNA for the CDR3 is TGTGCCAGCTCACCAGGTACTAGCGGCTACAATGAGCAGTTCTTC. Translated, it gives CASSPGTSGYNEQFF.

The chain is built from TRBV11-2 and TRBJ2-7, with 10 bases that match TRBD2. Germline V gene lookup returns CDR1 SGHAT and CDR2 FQNNGV. V was clipped by 3 bases and J by 3 bases; unmatched bases: 5. The CDR3 loop spans 15 amino acids. The CDR3, as DNA: TGTGCCAGCAGCTTGGGGACTAGCGTCGGCTACGAGCAGTACTTC. Its protein product is CASSLGTSVGYEQYF.

The chain combines TRBV5-5 with TRBJ1-2, with TRBD1 as a possible D gene (6 bases). V shed 4 bases and J shed 0 bases, with 16 bases lying between them. The CDR3 has 16 residues. Per the germline V gene, CDR1 is SGHKS and CDR2 is YYEKEE (reference sequence). The CDR3 protein is CASSPDPGTPNYGYTF. Here the CDR3 DNA reads TGTGCCAGCAGCCCCGACCCCGGGACACCTAACTATGGCTACACCTTC.

The chain combines TRBV28 with TRBJ2-5; no clear D. The DNA matches TRBJ2-7 better at its end, which makes the J call doubtful. This CDR3 contains 15 residues. Germline V gene lookup returns CDR1 MDHEN and CDR2 SYDVKM. The CDR3 spells CASSLFDEGTHEQYF. CDR3 in DNA: TGTGCCAGCAGTTTATTCGATGAAGGTACCCACGAGCAGTACTTC.

In its sample, this clone was seen a few times. The J gene is TRBJ2-3, the V gene TRBV30, with 9 bases matching TRBD2. This CDR3 contains 12 residues. The germline CDR1 and CDR2 sequences are GTSNPN and SVGIG (reference sequence). The CDR3 DNA follows: TGTGCGTCCGCGGGAGGGGCAGATACGCAGTATTTT. It specifies CASAGGADTQYF.

This chain connects TRBV15 to TRBJ2-5; perhaps TRBD2 as D (5 bases). V was shortened by 1 base and J by 5 bases, with 14 bases between the two germline ends. The CDR3 covers 15 residues. Per the germline V gene, CDR1 is LNHNV and CDR2 is YYDKDF (reference sequence). The CDR3 bases are TGTGCCACCAGCAGAGGGGTGAGCGGTTCGGAGACCCAGTACTTC. Translation: CATSRGVSGSETQYF.

The chain carries TRBV4-1 and TRBJ1-4; maybe TRBD1 (5 bases). The CDR3 covers 16 residues. Germline lookup yields CDR1 MGHRA and CDR2 YSYEKL. V gave up 5 bases and J gave up 0 bases, with 13 bases separating them. This chain's CDR3 is CASSTRTFATNEKLFF. CDR3 bases: TGCGCCAGCAGCACCAGGACATTTGCAACTAATGAAAAACTGTTTTTT.

The chain couples TRBV13 to TRBJ2-1, with unresolved D. The CDR3 runs to 14 residues. Per the germline V gene, CDR1 is PRHDT and CDR2 is FYEKMQ (reference sequence). V was trimmed by 1 base and J by 3 bases, leaving 7 bases between them. The CDR3 protein is CASSLVGNYNEQFF. For the CDR3, the DNA is TGTGCCAGCAGCTTAGTAGGAAACTACAATGAGCAGTTCTTC.

This clone was seen repeatedly, ten times or more. V usage is TRBV21-1 and J usage is TRBJ1-2; TRBD1, as called in the table, went unchecked against the DNA. TRBV21-1 counts as a pseudogene. This CDR3 has 15 amino acids. CDR3 nucleotide sequence: TGTGCCAGCAGACACCTGGGACAGGCAATCTATGGCTACACCTTC. Its translation is CASRHLGQAIYGYTF.